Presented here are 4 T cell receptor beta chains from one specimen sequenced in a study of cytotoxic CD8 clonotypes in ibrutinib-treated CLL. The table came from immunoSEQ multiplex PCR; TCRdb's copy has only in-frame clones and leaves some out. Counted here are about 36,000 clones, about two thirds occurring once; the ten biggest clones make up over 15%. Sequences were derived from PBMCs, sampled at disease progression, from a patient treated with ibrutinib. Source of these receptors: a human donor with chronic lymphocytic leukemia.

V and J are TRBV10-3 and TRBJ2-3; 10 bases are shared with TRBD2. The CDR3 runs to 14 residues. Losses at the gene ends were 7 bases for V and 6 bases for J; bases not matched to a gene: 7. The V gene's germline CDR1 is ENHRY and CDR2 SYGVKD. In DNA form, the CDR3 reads TGTGCCATCACTAGCGGGGGAGGGGTGGATACGCAGTATTTT. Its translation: CAITSGGGVDTQYF.

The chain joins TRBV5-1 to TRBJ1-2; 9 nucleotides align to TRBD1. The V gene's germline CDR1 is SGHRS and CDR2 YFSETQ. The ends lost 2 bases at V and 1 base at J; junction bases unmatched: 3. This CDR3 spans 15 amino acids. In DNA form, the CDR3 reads TGCGCCAGCAGCTTCGGGACAGGGCATAACTATGGCTACACCTTC. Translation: CASSFGTGHNYGYTF.

Written as DNA, the CDR3 is TGTGCCAGCAGTTCGGGACAGGGCCTCTATGGCTACACCTTC. Its protein product is CASSSGQGLYGYTF. V and J are TRBV6-5 and TRBJ1-2, with 9 bases lining up with TRBD1. The CDR3 extends over 14 amino acids. Germline V lookup: CDR1 MNHEY, CDR2 SVGAGI. V dropped 4 bases and J dropped 4; count of bases not matched to a gene: 4.

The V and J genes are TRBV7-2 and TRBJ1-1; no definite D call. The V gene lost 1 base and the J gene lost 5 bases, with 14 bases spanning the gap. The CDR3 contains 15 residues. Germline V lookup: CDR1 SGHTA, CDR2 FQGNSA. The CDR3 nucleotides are TGTGCCAGCAGCTTAGTCGGCGGAGGTGGAACTGAAGCTTTCTTT. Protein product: CASSLVGGGGTEAFF.